Below, 12 T cell receptor beta chains from the same sample are listed, as sequenced in a study of T cell changes during pregnancy in multiple sclerosis. TCRdb's table, derived via immunoSEQ multiplex PCR, lists solely in-frame clones and lacks some. Here the sample spans around 70,000 clones, 92% being singletons. The specimen comprised peripheral blood, sampled after pregnancy. These receptor sequences come from a female donor with multiple sclerosis, enrolled in a pregnancy study.

The chain combines TRBV28 with TRBJ1-5, with 7 bases that match TRBD1. The germline V gene encodes CDR1 MDHEN and CDR2 SYDVKM. The CDR3 is 14 amino acids. The J segment lost 1 base and the V segment lost 6 bases, leaving 3 bases of the junction unmatched. The CDR3 region is CASRLDRSNQPQHF. CDR3 sequence (DNA): TGTGCCAGCAGGCTGGACAGGAGCAATCAGCCCCAGCATTTT.

This clone was seen more than once but under ten times. J is TRBJ2-2 and V is TRBV7-2, with TRBD1 as a possible D gene (5 bases). Germline-derived CDR1 and CDR2 are SGHTA and FQGNSA. This CDR3 is 15 amino acids long. Trimming left V 2 bases short and J 4 bases short, with 11 bases between. The CDR3 DNA follows: TGTGCCAGCAGCTTATCAAGGGGTGCCACCGGGGAGCTGTTTTTT. Its translation is CASSLSRGATGELFF.

In regard to this clone: Other DNA sequences in the same sample also yield this CDR3. This chain joins TRBV10-1 and TRBJ2-3, with D perhaps TRBD2 (5 bases). The germline V and J ends were trimmed by 2 bases and 0 bases, with 6 bases remaining between them. This CDR3 has 14 amino acids. Germline V lookup: CDR1 WNHNN, CDR2 SYGVQD (reference sequence). CDR3 loop: CASSERGSTDTQYF. DNA for the CDR3: TGCGCCAGCAGTGAGCGGGGAAGCACAGATACGCAGTATTTT.

The chain combines TRBV4-2 with TRBJ2-1; TRBD2 might be the D (6 bases). The CDR3 has 15 amino acids. Germline CDR1 and CDR2: LGHNA and YNFKEQ. V was clipped by 2 bases and J by 0 bases, with 8 bases between them. CDR3 loop: CASSQRGGSYNEQFF. In DNA, the CDR3 is TGTGCCAGCAGCCAAAGGGGAGGCTCCTACAATGAGCAGTTCTTC.

J is TRBJ2-1 and V is TRBV28; TRBD2 aligns across 14 bases. The CDR3 contains 16 residues. Germline V CDR1 and CDR2: MDHEN, SYDVKM. J lost 10 bases, V lost 7 bases, and 12 bases had no gene match. Written as DNA, the CDR3 is TGTGCCAGCAATAGGCCGGGACTAGCGGGAGAGGGGGAGCAGTTCTTC. Amino acid sequence: CASNRPGLAGEGEQFF.

This sequence joins TRBV19 and TRBJ1-2, with TRBD1 matching over 7 bases. Germline trimming cut 7 bases from V and 4 bases from J; bases unmatched to any gene: 9. This CDR3 region has 14 residues. Germline CDR1 LNHDA, CDR2 SQIVND (reference sequence). In DNA form, the CDR3 reads TGTGCCAGTACCCCGTCTGGGGACAGCTATGGCTACACCTTC. Residues: CASTPSGDSYGYTF. Based on the CDR3 plus reference TRBV19 and TRBJ1-2, the full variable domain is DGGITQSPKYLFRKEGQNVTLSCEQNLNHDAMYWYRQDPGQGLRLIYYSQIVNDFQKGDIAEGYSVSREKKESFPLTVTSAQKNPTAFYLCASTPSGDSYGYTFGSGTRLTVV.

V gene TRBV7-7 combines with J gene TRBJ2-3; perhaps TRBD2 as D (5 bases). CDR3 length: 13 amino acids. The germline gives CDR1 SSHAT, CDR2 FNYEAQ (reference sequence). The CDR3 DNA reads TGTGCTAGCGCTGAGACAAGCACAGATACGCAGTATTTT. Protein product: CASAETSTDTQYF.

The genes are TRBV15 and TRBJ2-7, with unresolved D. The CDR3 runs 14 residues. The germline V gene encodes CDR1 LNHNV and CDR2 YYDKDF (reference sequence). Trimming left V 1 base short and J 3 bases short, with 10 bases between. The CDR3 here is CATSRVASRYEQYF. The DNA of the CDR3 is TGTGCCACCAGCAGAGTAGCCAGCCGCTACGAGCAGTACTTC.

This clone has a single count. This rearrangement joins TRBV29-1 to TRBJ1-2; the D is unclear. The CDR3 has 12 residues. Trimming stripped 1 base from V and 4 bases from J, with 7 bases between. The germline V gene encodes CDR1 SQVTM and CDR2 ANQGSEA. CDR3 sequence (DNA): TGCAGCGTTGAAGGGAGGAGCTATGGCTACACCTTC. This gives the protein CSVEGRSYGYTF. Supplemented by reference TRBV29-1 and TRBJ1-2, the full variable domain reads SAVISQKPSRDICQRGTSLTIQCQVDSQVTMMFWYRQQPGQSLTLIATANQGSEATYESGFVIDKFPISRPNLTFSTLTVSNMSPEDSSIYLCSVEGRSYGYTFGSGTRLTVV.

This rearrangement joins TRBV2 to TRBJ1-1; perhaps TRBD1 as D (6 bases). The CDR3 spans 14 residues. Looked up from germline, CDR1 is SNHLY and CDR2 is FYNNEI. Trimming took off 7 bases at V and 1 base at J, with 13 bases between the two ends. The CDR3 loop is CASTLRGANTEAFF. The CDR3 DNA follows: TGTGCCAGCACACTCCGGGGGGCGAACACTGAAGCTTTCTTT.

This sequence joins TRBV5-1 and TRBJ2-7; 11 bases match TRBD2. V lost 5 bases to trimming and J lost 2 bases; unmatched junction nucleotides: 9. Germline V gene sequence: CDR1 SGHRS, CDR2 YFSETQ. The CDR3 length is 16 residues. The CDR3 here is CASRLGTSGQTYEQYF. DNA of the CDR3: TGCGCCAGCAGGCTAGGGACTAGCGGTCAAACCTACGAGCAGTACTTC. The whole variable domain, filled in from reference TRBV5-1 and TRBJ2-7, reads KAGVTQTPRYLIKTRGQQVTLSCSPISGHRSVSWYQQTPGQGLQFLFEYFSETQRNKGNFPGRFSGRQFSNSRSEMNVSTLELGDSALYLCASRLGTSGQTYEQYFGPGTRLTVT.

This clone was counted between two and nine times. V and J are TRBV7-8 and TRBJ1-2, with a tentative D call TRBD1 (6 bases). The CDR3 contains 12 residues. Per germline, CDR1 SGHVS and CDR2 FQNEAQ. Trimming took off 5 bases at V and 6 bases at J, with 10 bases between the two ends. The DNA of the CDR3 is TGTGCCAGCAGCATGACAGGCGATGGCTACACCTTC. Its protein product is CASSMTGDGYTF.